Described below is a single T cell receptor beta chain sequence and its context. Obtained from alopecia areata patients were lesional scalp punch biopsies along with peripheral blood. Isolation of CD4+ and CD8+ T cells from PBMCs was achieved by sorting. The sample belongs to a study of CD8+ T cells in alopecia areata. Germline lookup yields CDR1 GTSNPN and CDR2 SVGIG (reference sequence). The V end was cut by 3 bases, the J end by 0 bases, with 23 bases between. This CDR3 spans 18 amino acids. cDNA prepared by RNA extraction and subsequent reverse transcription served as the template for sequencing. Produced via immunoSEQ multiplex PCR; TCRdb's table is partial and in-frame only. The sample records some 170,000 clones, about 63% being singletons.

The source is a human donor with alopecia areata. Sequences were derived from CD4+ T cells sorted from blood, sampled at week 0. The chain is built from TRBV30 and TRBJ1-2, with D unresolved. CDR3 region: CAWRARRAPEPTNYGYTF. For the CDR3, the DNA is TGTGCCTGGAGGGCCAGGAGGGCACCTGAACCCACTAACTATGGCTACACCTTC.